This passage covers 30 T cell receptor beta chains from one sample sequenced in a study of PD-1 blockade in classical Hodgkin lymphoma. There was relapse after autologous stem cell transplantation in every patient, and there was variation in brentuximab vedotin exposure. The assay was immunoSEQ multiplex PCR, and TCRdb's table has in-frame clones only and misses some. The table records around 99,000 clones, 81% of them present only once. This specimen consisted of peripheral blood mononuclear cells (PBMCs), obtained before the second cycle of nivolumab. The receptors originated from a human donor with classical Hodgkin lymphoma.

This clone is a singleton in its sample. The V gene is TRBV5-5, the J gene TRBJ2-1; no clear D. CDR1 SGHKS and CDR2 YYEKEE come from the germline V gene (reference sequence). There are 13 residues in the CDR3. The germline V and J ends were trimmed by 3 bases and 4 bases, with 8 bases remaining between them. The CDR3 region has the DNA TGTGCCAGCAGCTCTGATCTATACAATGAGCAGTTCTTC. This codes for CASSSDLYNEQFF.

This clone was seen only a few times. The chain joins TRBV2 to TRBJ2-4, with TRBD1 matching over 7 bases. Germline V gives CDR1 SNHLY, CDR2 FYNNEI. The length of the CDR3 is 15 residues. V was pared by 2 bases and J by 4 bases, with 5 bases of the junction left unmatched. The CDR3 protein is CASSEKGAGKNIQYF. DNA for the CDR3: TGTGCCAGCAGTGAAAAGGGGGCAGGGAAAAACATTCAGTACTTC. Complete variable domain (other parts from reference TRBV2 and TRBJ2-4): EPEVTQTPSHQVTQMGQEVILRCVPISNHLYFYWYRQILGQKVEFLVSFYNNEISEKSEIFDDQFSVERPDGSNFTLKIRSTKLEDSAMYFCASSEKGAGKNIQYFGAGTRLSVL.

The chain recombines TRBV4-3 with TRBJ2-7; D is unclear. This CDR3 region has 12 residues. Trimming left V 3 bases short and J 6 bases short, with 9 bases between. Germline V CDR1 and CDR2: LGHNA, YSLEER. The CDR3 protein is CASSHNSVEQYF. For the CDR3, the DNA is TGCGCCAGCAGCCATAACTCGGTCGAGCAGTACTTC.

The chain recombines TRBV4-3 with TRBJ2-1, with 12 bases aligning to TRBD2. Germline lookup yields CDR1 LGHNA and CDR2 YSLEER. V dropped 0 bases and J dropped 7; count of bases not matched to a gene: 7. This CDR3 is built from 17 residues. Written as DNA, the CDR3 is TGCGCCAGCAGCCAAGATGGGCCGACTAGCGGGAGAAATGAGCAGTTCTTC. Amino acid sequence: CASSQDGPTSGRNEQFF.

This chain uses TRBV4-2 with TRBJ2-7, with TRBD2 matching 9 bases. The CDR3 sequence is 14 residues long. V was pared by 4 bases and J by 6 bases, with 7 bases of the junction left unmatched. The germline V gene encodes CDR1 LGHNA and CDR2 YNFKEQ. The CDR3 sequence: CASSPGLAPPEQYF. DNA for the CDR3: TGTGCCAGCAGCCCCGGACTAGCGCCACCCGAGCAGTACTTC.

V and J are TRBV6-1 and TRBJ2-3; no clear D. The CDR3 sequence is 13 residues long. V dropped 6 bases and J dropped 8 bases, with 15 bases sitting between them. The germline CDR1 and CDR2 sequences are MNHNS and SASEGT. The CDR3 region is CASSADPSFTQYF. CDR3 bases: TGTGCCAGCAGCGCGGATCCTTCATTTACGCAGTATTTT.

The chain joins TRBV7-9 to TRBJ2-7; 11 bases align to TRBD2. There are 14 residues in the CDR3. In germline, CDR1 is SEHNR, CDR2 FQNEAQ (reference sequence). The V and J ends lost 5 bases and 4 bases, in that order; junction bases with no gene match: 4. The CDR3 loop reads CASSPTSGSYEQYF. CDR3 coding DNA: TGTGCCAGCAGCCCCACTAGCGGGAGTTACGAGCAGTACTTC.

V is TRBV10-3 and J is TRBJ2-1; possibly TRBD1 for D (6 bases). Trimming took 6 bases from V and 4 from J, leaving 13 bases between them. The CDR3 length is 14 residues. Germline loops: CDR1 ENHRY, CDR2 SYGVKD. The CDR3 nucleotides read TGTGCCATCAGCTTGACAGGAGCATACAATGAGCAGTTCTTC. Amino acid sequence: CAISLTGAYNEQFF.

The chain carries TRBV14 and TRBJ1-2; TRBD1 matches 9 bases. V was pared by 6 bases and J by 7 bases, with 6 bases of the junction left unmatched. The CDR3 contains 13 residues. Germline V gene sequence: CDR1 SGHDN, CDR2 FVKESK. The CDR3 coding sequence is TGTGCCAGCAGTCAGGGACAGGGTCGTGGCTACACCTTC. Its translation is CASSQGQGRGYTF.

This sequence joins TRBV4-1 and TRBJ2-5, with 9 nucleotides matching TRBD2. V lost 1 base to trimming and J lost 4 bases; unmatched junction nucleotides: 4. This CDR3 has 15 residues. Germline V gene sequence: CDR1 MGHRA, CDR2 YSYEKL. CDR3 sequence reads: CASSQVGSGRETQYF. The DNA of the CDR3 is TGCGCCAGCAGCCAAGTTGGTAGCGGGAGAGAGACCCAGTACTTC.

This chain connects TRBV5-6 to TRBJ1-2; TRBD1 aligns across 7 bases. J gave up 4 bases and V 5 bases, and 14 bases lay outside the gene matches. The CDR3 extends over 16 amino acids. CDR1 SGHDT and CDR2 YYEEEE come from the germline V gene. The CDR3 protein is CASSPMPRQGAYGYTF. The DNA for the CDR3 is TGTGCCAGCAGTCCCATGCCTAGACAGGGAGCCTATGGCTACACCTTC.

The gene calls are TRBV5-1 and TRBJ2-3; 8 nucleotides match TRBD1. V was pared by 1 base and J by 6 bases, with 7 bases of the junction left unmatched. The germline CDR1 and CDR2 sequences are SGHRS and YFSETQ. The CDR3 is made up of 15 amino acids. CDR3 protein: CASSLNQGAGDTQYF. For the CDR3, the DNA is TGCGCCAGCAGCTTGAACCAGGGGGCAGGTGATACGCAGTATTTT.

This chain links TRBV15 with TRBJ1-4, with D possibly matching TRBD1 (5 bases). The ends were cut back, 0 bases at V and 5 bases at J, with 10 bases in the middle. CDR3 length: 15 residues. Germline V gene data show CDR1 as LNHNV and CDR2 as YYDKDF (reference sequence). The CDR3 DNA reads TGTGCCACCAGCAGAGATCGGCAGGGCAATGAAAAACTGTTTTTT. Its protein product is CATSRDRQGNEKLFF.

This chain connects TRBV29-1 to TRBJ2-1; 7 nucleotides line up with TRBD2. In germline, CDR1 is SQVTM, CDR2 ANQGSEA. The CDR3 is made up of 17 amino acids. V was pared by 0 bases and J by 1 base, with 9 bases of the junction left unmatched. CDR3 DNA sequence: TGCAGCGTTGAAGACGATCTTCTAGCGGCATCCTACAATGAGCAGTTCTTC. Protein: CSVEDDLLAASYNEQFF.

The rearrangement links TRBV7-3 to TRBJ2-2; TRBD2 matches 7 bases. This CDR3 is built from 16 residues. The trim removed 1 base at V and 2 bases at J, leaving 4 bases unmatched. Germline CDR1 is SGHTA and CDR2 is FQGTGA. The CDR3 coding sequence is TGTGCCAGCAGCTTAATCGGGACTACCAACACCGGGGAGCTGTTTTTT. Protein sequence: CASSLIGTTNTGELFF.

This chain connects TRBV30 to TRBJ1-2; maybe TRBD1 (6 bases). Per the germline V gene, CDR1 is GTSNPN and CDR2 is SVGIG (reference sequence). The CDR3 extends over 17 amino acids. V was shortened by 3 bases and J by 4 bases, with 24 bases between the two germline ends. CDR3 region: CAWRRPLGTTTRYGYTF. CDR3 coding DNA: TGTGCCTGGAGGCGACCCCTGGGGACAACAACCCGCTATGGCTACACCTTC.

This clone was observed a single time. The J gene is TRBJ1-2, the V gene TRBV10-3; D is possibly TRBD1 (6 bases). The CDR3 spans 14 residues. V was pared by 2 bases and J by 1 base, with 8 bases between. Germline lookup yields CDR1 ENHRY and CDR2 SYGVKD. This chain's CDR3 is CAISEQGINYGYTF. The CDR3, as DNA: TGTGCCATCAGTGAGCAGGGGATTAACTATGGCTACACCTTC.

The chain joins TRBV10-3 to TRBJ1-1; tentatively, D is TRBD1 (5 bases). The CDR3 length is 14 residues. Germline CDR1 is ENHRY and CDR2 is SYGVKD. The V and J ends lost 2 bases and 3 bases respectively, with 10 bases between them. The CDR3 DNA sequence: TGTGCCATCAGTGAGGGGGGACCCCACACTGAAGCTTTCTTT. It yields the protein CAISEGGPHTEAFF.

There are a few counts of this clone. The gene calls are TRBV28 and TRBJ1-5; D is unresolved. The V and J ends lost 6 bases and 6 bases respectively, with 15 bases between them. Looked up from germline, CDR1 is MDHEN and CDR2 is SYDVKM. The CDR3 loop spans 14 amino acids. CDR3: CASSTTGWVQPQHF. The DNA for the CDR3 is TGTGCCAGCAGCACAACGGGGTGGGTTCAGCCCCAGCATTTT. Combining the CDR3 with reference TRBV28 and TRBJ1-5 gives the whole variable domain DVKVTQSSRYLVKRTGEKVFLECVQDMDHENMFWYRQDPGLGLRLIYFSYDVKMKEKGDIPEGYSVSREKKERFSLILESASTNQTSMYLCASSTTGWVQPQHFGDGTRLSIL.

V and J are TRBV5-1 and TRBJ2-1, with D maybe TRBD1 (5 bases). Deletions cut 0 bases from V and 3 bases from J, with 7 bases between. Looked up from germline, CDR1 is SGHRS and CDR2 is YFSETQ. The CDR3 is made up of 14 amino acids. CDR3 residues: CASSLEGDYNEQFF. CDR3 sequence (DNA): TGCGCCAGCAGCTTGGAAGGGGACTACAATGAGCAGTTCTTC.

The chain employs TRBV6-9 and TRBJ2-7; TRBD2 agrees at 16 bases. CDR3 length: 19 residues. Germline lookup yields CDR1 MNHGY and CDR2 SVAAGI. V was pared by 3 bases and J by 5 bases, with 13 bases of the junction left unmatched. CDR3 sequence reads: CASSYVKGRGLAGGNEQYF. CDR3 in DNA: TGTGCCAGCAGTTACGTAAAGGGTAGGGGACTAGCGGGAGGGAACGAGCAGTACTTC.

The chain combines TRBV9 with TRBJ2-5; D is unresolved. The V end was cut by 2 bases, the J end by 1 base, with 12 bases between. CDR1 is SGDLS and CDR2 is YYNGEE in the germline V gene. This CDR3 spans 15 amino acids. DNA for the CDR3: TGTGCCAGCAGCGTCAACTCCCTCTTCCAAGAGACCCAGTACTTC. Protein sequence: CASSVNSLFQETQYF.

V gene TRBV28 combines with J gene TRBJ2-6; D gene unclear. The CDR3 has 13 residues. Germline CDR1 is MDHEN and CDR2 is SYDVKM. V was pared by 1 base and J by 2 bases, with 0 bases between. Here the CDR3 reads CASSLSGANVLTF. The DNA of the CDR3 is TGTGCCAGCAGTTTATCTGGGGCCAACGTCCTGACTTTC.

This clone came up a few times. The chain employs TRBV28 and TRBJ1-2; maybe TRBD1 (5 bases). V shed 2 bases and J shed 3 bases, with 10 bases lying between them. CDR1 and CDR2 from the germline V gene are MDHEN and SYDVKM. This CDR3 has 14 residues. The CDR3, as DNA: TGTGCCAGCAGTTTAGGTGGGGGGGACTATGGCTACACCTTC. Encoded protein: CASSLGGGDYGYTF.

This clone was counted a single time. The chain joins TRBV5-6 to TRBJ1-2, with unresolved D. CDR3 length: 15 amino acids. Trimming took 0 bases from V and 6 from J, leaving 15 bases between them. The germline gives CDR1 SGHDT, CDR2 YYEEEE. In DNA, the CDR3 is TGTGCCAGCAGCTTGGTTGCGGGTACGGGCGATGGCTACACCTTC. Its protein is CASSLVAGTGDGYTF. The full variable domain, its missing parts supplied by reference TRBV5-6 and TRBJ1-2, is DAGVTQSPTHLIKTRGQQVTLRCSPKSGHDTVSWYQQALGQGPQFIFQYYEEEERQRGNFPDRFSGHQFPNYSSELNVNALLLGDSALYLCASSLVAGTGDGYTFGSGTRLTVV.

This clone occurred once. The chain links TRBV7-2 to TRBJ2-3; D is uncertain. The CDR3 loop spans 13 amino acids. Germline V CDR1 and CDR2: SGHTA, FQGNSA. Trimming took off 3 bases at V and 2 bases at J, with 6 bases between the two ends. The CDR3 is CASSFQNTDTQYF. The CDR3 DNA follows: TGTGCCAGCAGCTTCCAGAACACAGATACGCAGTATTTT.

With respect to this clone: The sample contains more than one DNA sequence encoding this CDR3. J is TRBJ2-5 and V is TRBV9; D not resolved. Germline CDR1 is SGDLS and CDR2 is YYNGEE. The germline V and J ends were trimmed by 0 bases and 1 base, with 7 bases remaining between them. This CDR3 spans 14 amino acids. CDR3 in amino acids: CASSVDRTQETQYF. The DNA for the CDR3 is TGTGCCAGCAGCGTAGACAGAACCCAAGAGACCCAGTACTTC.

This clone was seen just once. The chain has TRBV5-1 and TRBJ1-1; 7 bases map to TRBD1. Germline CDR1 is SGHRS and CDR2 is YFSETQ. The length of the CDR3 is 16 residues. With 4 bases clipped from V and 0 bases from J, the junction kept 9 bases outside the gene matches. Written as DNA, the CDR3 is TGCGCCAGCAGCCCAGGGGGATGGAGGATGAACACTGAAGCTTTCTTT. Its translation is CASSPGGWRMNTEAFF.

The gene calls are TRBV11-2 and TRBJ2-7, with 10 bases matching TRBD2. CDR3 length equals 14 residues. CDR1 is SGHAT and CDR2 is FQNNGV in the germline V gene. After removal of 5 bases from V and 4 bases from J, the junction contained 5 bases not matched to a gene. This CDR3 is CASSLGLAEYEQYF. The CDR3 DNA sequence: TGTGCCAGCAGCCTCGGACTAGCGGAATACGAGCAGTACTTC.

The V call is TRBV27, the J call TRBJ2-3; D tentatively reads TRBD1 or TRBD2 (5 bases each). The CDR3 contains 16 residues. Germline V gene data show CDR1 as MNHEY and CDR2 as SMNVEV (reference sequence). V was shortened by 3 bases and J by 5 bases, with 18 bases between the two germline ends. The CDR3 loop is CASSLVGASRGDTQYF. The CDR3 DNA follows: TGTGCCAGCAGTTTGGTCGGGGCTAGCCGAGGAGATACGCAGTATTTT.